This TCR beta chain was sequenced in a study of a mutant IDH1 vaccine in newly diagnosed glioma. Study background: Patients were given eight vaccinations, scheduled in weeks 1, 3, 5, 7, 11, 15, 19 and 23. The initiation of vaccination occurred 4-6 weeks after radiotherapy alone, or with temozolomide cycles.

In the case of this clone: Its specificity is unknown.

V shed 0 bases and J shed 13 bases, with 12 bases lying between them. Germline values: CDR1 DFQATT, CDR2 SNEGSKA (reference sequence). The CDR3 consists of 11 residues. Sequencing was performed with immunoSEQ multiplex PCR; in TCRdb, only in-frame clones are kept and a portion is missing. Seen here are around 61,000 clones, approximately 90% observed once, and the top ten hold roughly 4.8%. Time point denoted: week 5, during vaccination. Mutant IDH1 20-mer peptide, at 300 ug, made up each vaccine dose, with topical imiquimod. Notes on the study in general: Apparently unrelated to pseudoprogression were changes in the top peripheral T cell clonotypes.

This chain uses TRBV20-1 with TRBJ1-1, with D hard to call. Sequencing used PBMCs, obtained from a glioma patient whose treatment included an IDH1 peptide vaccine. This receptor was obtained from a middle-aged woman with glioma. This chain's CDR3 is CSAREWEKHFF. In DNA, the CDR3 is TGCAGTGCTAGAGAATGGGAAAAGCATTTCTTT.